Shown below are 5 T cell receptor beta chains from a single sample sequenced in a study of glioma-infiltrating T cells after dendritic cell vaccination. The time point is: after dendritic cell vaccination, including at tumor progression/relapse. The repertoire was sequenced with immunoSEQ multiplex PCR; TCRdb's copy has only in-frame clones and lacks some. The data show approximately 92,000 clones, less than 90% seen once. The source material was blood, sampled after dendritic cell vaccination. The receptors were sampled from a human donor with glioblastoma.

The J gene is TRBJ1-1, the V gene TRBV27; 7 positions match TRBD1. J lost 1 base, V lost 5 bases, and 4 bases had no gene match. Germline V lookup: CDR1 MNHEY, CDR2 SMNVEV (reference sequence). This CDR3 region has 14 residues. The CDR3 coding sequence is TGTGCCAGCAGTCCAAACAGGGGGAACACTGAAGCTTTCTTT. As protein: CASSPNRGNTEAFF.

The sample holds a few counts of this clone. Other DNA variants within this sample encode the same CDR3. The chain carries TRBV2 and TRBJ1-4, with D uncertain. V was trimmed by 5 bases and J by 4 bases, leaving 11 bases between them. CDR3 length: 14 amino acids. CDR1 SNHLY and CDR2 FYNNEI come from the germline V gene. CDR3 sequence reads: CASSLRGFNEKLFF. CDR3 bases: TGTGCCAGCAGTCTCCGAGGCTTTAATGAAAAACTGTTTTTT.

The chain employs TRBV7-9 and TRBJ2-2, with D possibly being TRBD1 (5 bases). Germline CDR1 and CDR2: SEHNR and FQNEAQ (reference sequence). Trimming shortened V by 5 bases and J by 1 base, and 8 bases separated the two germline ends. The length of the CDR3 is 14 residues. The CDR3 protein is CASSLTGNTGELFF. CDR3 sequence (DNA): TGTGCCAGCAGCCTCACAGGGAACACCGGGGAGCTGTTTTTT.

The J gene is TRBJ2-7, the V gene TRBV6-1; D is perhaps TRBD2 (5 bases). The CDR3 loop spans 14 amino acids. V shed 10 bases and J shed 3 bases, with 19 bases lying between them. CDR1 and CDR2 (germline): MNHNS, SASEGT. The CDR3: CATRYLGGSYEQYF. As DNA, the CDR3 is TGTGCCACCAGATACCTTGGAGGCAGCTACGAGCAGTACTTC.

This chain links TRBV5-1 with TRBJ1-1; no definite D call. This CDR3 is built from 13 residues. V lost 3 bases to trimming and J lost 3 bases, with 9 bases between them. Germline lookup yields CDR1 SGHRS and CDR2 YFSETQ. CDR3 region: CASSSGRYTEAFF. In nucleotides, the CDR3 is TGCGCCAGCAGCTCCGGTCGGTACACTGAAGCTTTCTTT.